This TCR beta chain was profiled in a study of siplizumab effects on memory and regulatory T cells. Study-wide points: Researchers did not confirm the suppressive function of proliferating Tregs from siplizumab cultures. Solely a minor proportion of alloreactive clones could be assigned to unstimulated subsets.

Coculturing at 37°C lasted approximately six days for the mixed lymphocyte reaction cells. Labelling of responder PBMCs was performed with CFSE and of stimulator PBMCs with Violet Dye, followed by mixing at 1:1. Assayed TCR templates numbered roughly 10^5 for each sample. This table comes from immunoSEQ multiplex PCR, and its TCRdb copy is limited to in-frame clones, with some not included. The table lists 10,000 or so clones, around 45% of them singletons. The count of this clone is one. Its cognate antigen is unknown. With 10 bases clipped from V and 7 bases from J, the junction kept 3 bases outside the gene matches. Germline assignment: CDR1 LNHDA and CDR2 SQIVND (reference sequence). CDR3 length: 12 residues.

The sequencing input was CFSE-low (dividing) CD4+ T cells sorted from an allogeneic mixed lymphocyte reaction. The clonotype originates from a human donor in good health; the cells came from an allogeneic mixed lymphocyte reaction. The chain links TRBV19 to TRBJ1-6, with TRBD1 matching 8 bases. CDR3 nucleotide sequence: TGTGCCAATGGACAGGGAAATTCACCCCTCCACTTT. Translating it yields CANGQGNSPLHF. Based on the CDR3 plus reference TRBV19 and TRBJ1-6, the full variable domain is DGGITQSPKYLFRKEGQNVTLSCEQNLNHDAMYWYRQDPGQGLRLIYYSQIVNDFQKGDIAEGYSVSREKKESFPLTVTSAQKNPTAFYLCANGQGNSPLHFGNGTRLTVT.